The next 17 T cell receptor beta chains were all read from a single sample in a study of lymphopenia after photon versus proton radiotherapy. Using immunoSEQ multiplex PCR, the repertoire was profiled, and TCRdb retains in-frame clones only, with some absent. The data contain 60,000 to 75,000 clones, around 87% of them seen just once; the ten biggest clones take up over 10%. Sequences were derived from peripheral blood, sampled from a patient treated with proton-based radiotherapy. Source of these receptors: a man of 80 years or more with esophageal cancer.

Comments on this clone: Other DNA sequences in the same sample also yield this CDR3. The gene calls are TRBV14 and TRBJ2-2; D may be TRBD2 (6 bases). Germline CDR1 SGHDN, CDR2 FVKESK. Trimming took off 4 bases at V and 5 bases at J, with 14 bases between the two ends. This CDR3 is 15 amino acids long. The CDR3 spells CASSLLGGRTGELFF. Here the CDR3 DNA reads TGTGCCAGCAGCCTCCTGGGGGGTCGAACCGGGGAGCTGTTTTTT.

The rearrangement uses TRBV2 and TRBJ1-1; D unresolved. Trimming shortened V by 7 bases and J by 7 bases, and 10 bases separated the two germline ends. The CDR3 contains 11 residues. Germline loops: CDR1 SNHLY, CDR2 FYNNEI. DNA of the CDR3: TGTGCCAGCATTCGGGCCCTTGAAGCTTTCTTT. Protein: CASIRALEAFF.

The chain uses TRBV18 and TRBJ2-7; D unresolved. The CDR3 has 14 residues. V gave up 2 bases and J gave up 1 base, with 9 bases separating them. CDR1 and CDR2 from the germline V gene are KGHSH and LQKENI. CDR3 residues: CASSPNRGSYEQYF. The CDR3 DNA is TGTGCCAGCTCACCAAACAGAGGATCCTACGAGCAGTACTTC.

The chain carries TRBV7-9 and TRBJ2-7, with 10 bases aligning to TRBD2. Germline-derived CDR1 and CDR2 are SEHNR and FQNEAQ (reference sequence). V gave up 5 bases and J gave up 4 bases; unmatched junction bases: 11. The CDR3 totals 16 residues. CDR3 DNA: TGTGCCAGCAGCCAGACTCCTAGCGGGAGTGTTTACGAGCAGTACTTC. Translation: CASSQTPSGSVYEQYF. Drawing the rest from reference TRBV7-9 and TRBJ2-7, the complete variable domain is DTGVSQNPRHKITKRGQNVTFRCDPISEHNRLYWYRQTLGQGPEFLTYFQNEAQLEKSRLLSDRFSAERPKGSFSTLEIQRTEQGDSAMYLCASSQTPSGSVYEQYFGPGTRLTVT.

The J gene is TRBJ1-2, the V gene TRBV7-2, with D hard to call. Germline values: CDR1 SGHTA, CDR2 FQGNSA. This CDR3 region has 15 residues. With 6 bases removed from V and 3 bases from J, the gap between germline ends came to 17 bases. The CDR3 protein is CASRRFGLTYYGYTF. CDR3 nucleotide sequence: TGTGCCAGCAGAAGATTTGGACTTACGTACTATGGCTACACCTTC. The variable domain in full, completed from reference TRBV7-2 and TRBJ1-2, reads GAGVSQSPSNKVTEKGKDVELRCDPISGHTALYWYRQSLGQGLEFLIYFQGNSAPDKSGLPSDRFSAERTGGSVSTLTIQRTQQEDSAVYLCASRRFGLTYYGYTFGSGTRLTVV.

This chain links TRBV5-6 with TRBJ2-7; D may be TRBD1 or TRBD2 (5 bases each). V lost 4 bases and J 5 bases, leaving 10 bases between the germline ends. The germline V gene has CDR1 SGHDT and CDR2 YYEEEE. The CDR3 extends over 12 amino acids. The CDR3 DNA follows: TGTGCCAGCAGCCTGGGGACCCACGAGCAGTACTTC. Protein sequence: CASSLGTHEQYF.

The chain couples TRBV6-1 to TRBJ2-3; 9 positions agree with TRBD2. Germline lookup yields CDR1 MNHNS and CDR2 SASEGT. This CDR3 is built from 14 residues. The junction had 3 bases not matched to a gene; V was cut back by 6 bases and J by 2 bases. CDR3 region: CASSASGTTDTQYF. The CDR3 nucleotides read TGTGCCAGCAGCGCTAGCGGGACCACAGATACGCAGTATTTT.

V gene TRBV5-8 combines with J gene TRBJ1-5; 10 bases match TRBD1. The CDR3 has 13 amino acids. The junction had 7 bases not matched to a gene; V was cut back by 5 bases and J by 11 bases. CDR1 and CDR2 from the germline V gene are SGHTS and YDEGEE. The CDR3 region is CASSGDRGLTQHF. In DNA, the CDR3 is TGTGCCAGCAGTGGGGACAGGGGCTTGACCCAGCATTTT.

This CDR3 reads CASSSPIGVAQYF. The CDR3 bases are TGTGCCAGCAGCTCCCCGATAGGGGTAGCGCAGTACTTC. The chain has TRBV5-6 and TRBJ2-7; the D gene is possibly TRBD1 (5 bases). CDR1 and CDR2 (germline): SGHDT, YYEEEE. With 3 bases removed from V and 9 bases from J, the gap between germline ends came to 16 bases. This CDR3 comprises 13 residues.

The chain uses TRBV10-3 and TRBJ2-3, with 8 positions matching TRBD1. Looked up from germline, CDR1 is ENHRY and CDR2 is SYGVKD. CDR3 length: 13 amino acids. J was trimmed by 2 bases and V by 11 bases; bases with no gene match: 6. The CDR3 loop reads CAANRGYTDTQYF. The CDR3 DNA reads as TGTGCCGCCAACAGGGGGTACACAGATACGCAGTATTTT.

J is TRBJ2-7 and V is TRBV5-5; TRBD2 agrees at 7 bases. Germline V gene sequence: CDR1 SGHKS, CDR2 YYEKEE (reference sequence). The V and J ends lost 4 bases and 0 bases, in that order; junction bases with no gene match: 10. The CDR3 contains 16 residues. CDR3 sequence reads: CASSLRLAQSSYEQYF. The CDR3 bases are TGTGCCAGCAGCCTGAGACTAGCTCAGAGCTCCTACGAGCAGTACTTC.

The chain uses TRBV9 and TRBJ2-5, with a possible D match to TRBD1 (5 bases). Germline-derived CDR1 and CDR2 are SGDLS and YYNGEE. This CDR3 contains 15 residues. V shed 3 bases and J shed 5 bases, with 17 bases lying between them. CDR3 DNA: TGTGCCAGCAGCGCCCTAACAGGTTCGTGGGAGACCCAGTACTTC. Encoded protein: CASSALTGSWETQYF.

V and J are TRBV5-1 and TRBJ2-7, with D possibly being TRBD2 (5 bases). Trimming removed 4 bases from V and 3 bases from J, with 14 bases in between. Germline loops: CDR1 SGHRS, CDR2 YFSETQ. The CDR3 is 14 amino acids. This CDR3 is CASSPRSEGYEQYF. For the CDR3, the DNA is TGCGCCAGCAGCCCTCGGTCCGAGGGCTACGAGCAGTACTTC.

This chain connects TRBV19 to TRBJ2-7, with 7 bases identical to TRBD1. The CDR3 covers 15 residues. J was trimmed by 6 bases and V by 6 bases; bases with no gene match: 14. Germline V gives CDR1 LNHDA, CDR2 SQIVND (reference sequence). The CDR3 region has the DNA TGTGCCAGTAGCCTTTCCGAAACAGGGGTCCCCGAGCAGTACTTC. Protein product: CASSLSETGVPEQYF.

This chain uses TRBV7-8 with TRBJ2-3; D remains unclear. CDR3 size: 17 residues. V was shortened by 4 bases and J by 5 bases, with 22 bases between the two germline ends. Germline V gene sequence: CDR1 SGHVS, CDR2 FQNEAQ. The CDR3 nucleotides read TGTGCCAGCAGCTCCTCCTTTCTAGTGGGCCCTAGAGATACGCAGTATTTT. Translation: CASSSSFLVGPRDTQYF. Looking up the rest from reference TRBV7-8 and TRBJ2-3 gives the full variable domain: GAGVSQSPRYKVAKRGQDVALRCDPISGHVSLFWYQQALGQGPEFLTYFQNEAQLDKSGLPSDRFFAERPEGSVSTLKIQRTQQEDSAVYLCASSSSFLVGPRDTQYFGPGTRLTVL.

The CDR3 sequence: CASSKGLAGPYNEQFF. The CDR3 nucleotides are TGCGCCAGCAGTAAGGGACTAGCGGGACCCTACAATGAGCAGTTCTTC. V usage is TRBV10-1 and J usage is TRBJ2-1; 13 bases map to TRBD2. V dropped 5 bases and J dropped 2; count of bases not matched to a gene: 3. From germline, CDR1 is WNHNN and CDR2 SYGVQD (reference sequence). The CDR3 consists of 16 residues.

The rearrangement joins TRBV7-2 to TRBJ1-2; TRBD1 is a possible D gene (6 bases). Per the germline V gene, CDR1 is SGHTA and CDR2 is FQGNSA. The CDR3 runs 13 residues. V was clipped by 1 base and J by 8 bases, with 11 bases between them. CDR3 in DNA: TGTGCCAGCAGCTTAGACAGGGTAGGCGGCTACACCTTC. It translates to CASSLDRVGGYTF.